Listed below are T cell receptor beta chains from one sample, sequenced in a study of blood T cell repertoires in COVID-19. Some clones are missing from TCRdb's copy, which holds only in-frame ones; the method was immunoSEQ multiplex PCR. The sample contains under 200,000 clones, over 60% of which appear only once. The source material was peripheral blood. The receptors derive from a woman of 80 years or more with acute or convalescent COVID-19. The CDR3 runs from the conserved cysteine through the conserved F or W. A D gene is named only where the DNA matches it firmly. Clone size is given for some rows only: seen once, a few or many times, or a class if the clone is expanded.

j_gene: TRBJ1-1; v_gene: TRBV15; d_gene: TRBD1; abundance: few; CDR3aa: CATSPGQGATAFF; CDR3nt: TGTGCCACCAGCCCTGGACAGGGGGCGACTGCTTTCTTT
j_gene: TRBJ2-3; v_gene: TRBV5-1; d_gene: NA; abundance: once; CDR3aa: CASSPLPGTGADTQYF; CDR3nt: TGCGCCAGCAGCCCCCTACCAGGGACGGGGGCAGATACGCAGTATTTT
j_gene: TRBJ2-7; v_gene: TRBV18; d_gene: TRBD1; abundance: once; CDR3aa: CASSPGTGGDEQYF; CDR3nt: TGTGCCAGCTCACCAGGGACAGGGGGGGACGAGCAGTACTTC
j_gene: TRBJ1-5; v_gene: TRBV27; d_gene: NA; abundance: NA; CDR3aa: CASSSIPQGRQPQHF; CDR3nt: TGTGCCAGCAGTAGCATACCACAGGGAAGGCAGCCCCAGCATTTT
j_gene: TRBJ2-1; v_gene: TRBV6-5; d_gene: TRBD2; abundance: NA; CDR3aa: CASRGGVVSNEQFF; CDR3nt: TGTGCCAGCAGGGGGGGGGTGGTTAGCAATGAGCAGTTCTTC
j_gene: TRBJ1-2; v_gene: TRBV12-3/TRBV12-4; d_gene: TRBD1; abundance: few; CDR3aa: CASSRTGAGGYTF; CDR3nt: TGTGCCAGCAGCCGAACAGGGGCGGGTGGCTACACCTTC
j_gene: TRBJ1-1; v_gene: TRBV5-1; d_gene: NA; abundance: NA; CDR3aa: CASSFQGTTEAFF; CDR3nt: TGCGCCAGCAGCTTTCAGGGGACCACTGAAGCTTTCTTT
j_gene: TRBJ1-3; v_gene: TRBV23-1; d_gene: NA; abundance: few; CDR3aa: CASSPPQQEWGNTIYF; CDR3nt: TGCGCCAGCAGCCCCCCACAACAGGAGTGGGGAAACACCATATATTTT
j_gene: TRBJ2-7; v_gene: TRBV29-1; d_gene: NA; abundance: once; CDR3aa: CSVKTGSYEQYF; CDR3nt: TGCAGCGTTAAAACAGGGAGCTACGAGCAGTACTTC
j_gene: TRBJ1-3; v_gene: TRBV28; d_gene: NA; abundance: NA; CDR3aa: CASSPSAGVNSGNTIYF; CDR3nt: TGTGCCAGCAGTCCGTCGGCAGGGGTTAACTCTGGAAACACCATATATTTT
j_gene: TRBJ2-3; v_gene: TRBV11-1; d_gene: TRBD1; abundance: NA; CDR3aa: CASSQDRGDTDTQYF; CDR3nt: TGTGCCAGCAGCCAAGACAGGGGGGACACAGATACGCAGTATTTT
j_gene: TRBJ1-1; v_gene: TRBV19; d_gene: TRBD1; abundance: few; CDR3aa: CASSIEQGTTEAFF; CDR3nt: TGTGCCAGTAGTATCGAACAGGGGACCACTGAAGCTTTCTTT
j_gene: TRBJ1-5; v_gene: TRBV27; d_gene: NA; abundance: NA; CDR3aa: CASSSGRGSQPQHF; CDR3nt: TGTGCCAGCAGTTCCGGACGGGGTTCACAGCCCCAGCATTTT
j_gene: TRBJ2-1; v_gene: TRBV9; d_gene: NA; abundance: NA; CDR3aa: CASSVRRDNEQFF; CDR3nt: TGTGCCAGCAGCGTTCGGAGGGACAATGAGCAGTTCTTC
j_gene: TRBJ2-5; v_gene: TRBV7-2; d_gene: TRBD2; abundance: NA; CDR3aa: CASRTSGGETQYF; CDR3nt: TGTGCCAGCAGGACGAGCGGGGGAGAGACCCAGTACTTC
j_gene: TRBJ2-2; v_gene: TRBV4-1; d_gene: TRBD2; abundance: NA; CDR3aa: CASNIKAGAAGELFF; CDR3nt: TGCGCCAGCAACATTAAAGCGGGAGCAGCCGGGGAGCTGTTTTTT
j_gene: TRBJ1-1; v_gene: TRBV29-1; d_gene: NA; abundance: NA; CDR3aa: CSALQGSTEAFF; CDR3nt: TGCAGCGCCCTACAGGGTTCCACTGAAGCTTTCTTT
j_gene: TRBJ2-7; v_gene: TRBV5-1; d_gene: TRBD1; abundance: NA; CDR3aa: CASSKTGGATYEQYF; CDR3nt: TGCGCCAGCAGCAAGACAGGGGGTGCCACCTACGAGCAGTACTTC
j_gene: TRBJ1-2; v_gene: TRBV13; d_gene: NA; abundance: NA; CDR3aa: CASSLQNYGYTF; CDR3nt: TGTGCCAGCAGCTTACAGAACTATGGCTACACCTTC
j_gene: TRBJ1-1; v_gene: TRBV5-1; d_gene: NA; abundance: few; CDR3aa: CASSYGTEAFF; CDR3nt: TGCGCCAGCAGCTACGGCACTGAAGCTTTCTTT
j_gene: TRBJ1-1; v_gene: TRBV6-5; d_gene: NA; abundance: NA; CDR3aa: CASSTTGWETEAFF; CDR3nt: TGTGCCAGCAGTACTACAGGGTGGGAGACTGAAGCTTTCTTT
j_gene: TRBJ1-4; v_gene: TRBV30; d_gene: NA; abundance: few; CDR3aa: CAWSVRGTTNEKLFF; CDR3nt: TGTGCCTGGAGTGTACGGGGGACAACTAATGAAAAACTGTTTTTT
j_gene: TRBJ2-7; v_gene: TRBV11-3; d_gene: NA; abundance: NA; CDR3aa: CASSSVWDTDSPYEQYF; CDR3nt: TGTGCCAGCAGCTCAGTTTGGGACACCGACTCACCCTACGAGCAGTACTTC
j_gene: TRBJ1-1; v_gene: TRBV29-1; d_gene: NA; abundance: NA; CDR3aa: CSVRSGFTEAFF; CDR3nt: TGCAGCGTGCGGTCCGGGTTCACTGAAGCTTTCTTT
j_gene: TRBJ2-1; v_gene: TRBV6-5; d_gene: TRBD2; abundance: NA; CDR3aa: CASRPGLAGPDEQFF; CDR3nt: TGTGCCAGCAGGCCGGGACTAGCGGGGCCAGATGAGCAGTTCTTC
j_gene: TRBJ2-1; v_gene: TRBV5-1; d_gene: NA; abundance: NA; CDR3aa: CASSLGRGSNEQFF; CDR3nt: TGCGCCAGCAGCTTGGGCAGGGGAAGCAATGAGCAGTTCTTC
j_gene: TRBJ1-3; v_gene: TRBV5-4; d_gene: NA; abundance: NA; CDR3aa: CASSPGGAGNTIYF; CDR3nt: TGTGCCAGCAGCCCGGGGGGGGCCGGAAACACCATATATTTT
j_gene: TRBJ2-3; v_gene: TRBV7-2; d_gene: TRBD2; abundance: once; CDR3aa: CASSSTGGPYVF; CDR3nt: TGTGCCAGCAGCTCGACGGGGGGGCCATATGTTTTT
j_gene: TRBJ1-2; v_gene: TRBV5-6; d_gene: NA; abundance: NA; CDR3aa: CASSLGGYLHGYTF; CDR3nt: TGTGCCAGCAGCTTAGGAGGGTACCTACATGGCTACACCTTC
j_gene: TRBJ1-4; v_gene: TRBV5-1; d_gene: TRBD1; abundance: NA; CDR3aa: CASSLDGRTGEKLFF; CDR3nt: TGCGCCAGCAGCTTGGATGGGAGGACAGGGGAAAAACTGTTTTTT
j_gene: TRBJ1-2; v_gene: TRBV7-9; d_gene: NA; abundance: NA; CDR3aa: CASSPGAGLDGYTF; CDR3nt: TGTGCCAGCAGCCCAGGGGCAGGATTGGATGGCTACACCTTC
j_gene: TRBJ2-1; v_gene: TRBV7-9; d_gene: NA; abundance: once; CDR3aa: CASSLDGRGTGEQFF; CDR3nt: TGTGCCAGCAGCTTAGATGGCAGGGGTACAGGTGAGCAGTTCTTC
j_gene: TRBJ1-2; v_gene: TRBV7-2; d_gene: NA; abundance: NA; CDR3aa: CASSPRRGNYGYTF; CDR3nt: TGTGCCAGCAGCCCACGACGGGGTAACTATGGCTACACCTTC
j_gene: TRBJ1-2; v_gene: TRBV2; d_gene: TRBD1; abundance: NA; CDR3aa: CASSQETGAYGYTF; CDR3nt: TGTGCCAGCAGTCAAGAGACAGGGGCCTATGGCTACACCTTC
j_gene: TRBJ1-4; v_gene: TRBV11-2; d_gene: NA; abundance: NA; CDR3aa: CASSSLRGGANEKLFF; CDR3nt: TGTGCCAGCAGCTCCTTAAGAGGTGGAGCTAATGAAAAACTGTTTTTT
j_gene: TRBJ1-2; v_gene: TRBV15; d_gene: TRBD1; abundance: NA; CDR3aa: CATSRGQGGWGYGYTF; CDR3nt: TGTGCCACCAGCAGAGGACAGGGGGGTTGGGGTTATGGCTACACCTTC
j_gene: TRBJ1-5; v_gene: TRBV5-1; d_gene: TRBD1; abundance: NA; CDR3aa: CASSSTGDRNQPQHF; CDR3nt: TGCGCCAGCAGCTCGACAGGGGACCGCAATCAGCCCCAGCATTTT
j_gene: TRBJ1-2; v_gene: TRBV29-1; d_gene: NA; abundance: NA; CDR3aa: CSVDTEYGYTF; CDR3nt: TGCAGCGTTGACACAGAGTATGGCTACACCTTC
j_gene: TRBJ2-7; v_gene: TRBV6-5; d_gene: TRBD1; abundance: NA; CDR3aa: CASSYSRDRVNEQYF; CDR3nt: TGTGCCAGCAGTTACTCGAGGGACAGGGTTAACGAGCAGTACTTC
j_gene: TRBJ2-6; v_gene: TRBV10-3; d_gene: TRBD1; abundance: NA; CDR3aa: CAISENKGQGSGANVLTF; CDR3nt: TGTGCCATCAGTGAGAATAAGGGACAGGGCTCTGGGGCCAACGTCCTGACTTTC
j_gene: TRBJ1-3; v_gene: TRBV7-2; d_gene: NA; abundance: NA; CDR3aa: CASSLGGGSLDTIYF; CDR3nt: TGTGCCAGCAGCTTAGGTGGGGGGTCTTTGGACACCATATATTTT
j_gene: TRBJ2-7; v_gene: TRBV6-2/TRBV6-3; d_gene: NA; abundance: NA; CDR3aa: CASSYYSPANYEQYF; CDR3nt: TGTGCCAGCAGTTACTACAGCCCGGCCAACTACGAGCAGTACTTC
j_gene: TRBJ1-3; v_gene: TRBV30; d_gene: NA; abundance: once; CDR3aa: CAWSGRSTGNTIYF; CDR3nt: TGTGCCTGGAGTGGGAGATCGACTGGAAACACCATATATTTT
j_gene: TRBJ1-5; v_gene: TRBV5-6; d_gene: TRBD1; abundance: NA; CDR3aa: CASSPGTGGLPQHF; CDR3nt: TGTGCCAGCAGCCCTGGGACAGGGGGCCTGCCCCAGCATTTT
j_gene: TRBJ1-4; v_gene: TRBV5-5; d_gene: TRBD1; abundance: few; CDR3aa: CASSGTGEQEKLFF; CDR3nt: TGTGCCAGCAGCGGGACAGGGGAGCAGGAAAAACTGTTTTTT
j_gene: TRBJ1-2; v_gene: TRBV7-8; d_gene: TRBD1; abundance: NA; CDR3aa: CASSPQNRGIPFGYTF; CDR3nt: TGTGCCAGCAGCCCACAGAACAGGGGGATTCCATTTGGCTACACCTTC